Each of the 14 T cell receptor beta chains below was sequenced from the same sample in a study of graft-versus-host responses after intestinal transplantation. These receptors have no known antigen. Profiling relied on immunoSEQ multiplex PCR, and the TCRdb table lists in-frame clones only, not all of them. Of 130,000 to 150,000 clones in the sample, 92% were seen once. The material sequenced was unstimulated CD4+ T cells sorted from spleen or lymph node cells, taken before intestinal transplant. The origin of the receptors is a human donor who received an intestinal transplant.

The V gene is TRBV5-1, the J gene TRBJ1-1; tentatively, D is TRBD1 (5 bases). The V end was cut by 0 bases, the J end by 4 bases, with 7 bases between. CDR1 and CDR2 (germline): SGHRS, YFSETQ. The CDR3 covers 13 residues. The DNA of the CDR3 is TGCGCCAGCAGCTTGGGGGGCGGCACTGAAGCTTTCTTT. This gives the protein CASSLGGGTEAFF.

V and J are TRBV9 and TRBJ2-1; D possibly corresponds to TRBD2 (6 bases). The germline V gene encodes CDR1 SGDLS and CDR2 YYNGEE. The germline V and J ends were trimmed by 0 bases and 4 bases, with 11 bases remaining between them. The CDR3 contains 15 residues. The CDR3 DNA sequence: TGTGCCAGCAGCGTAGGCCTAGCGAATTACAATGAGCAGTTCTTC. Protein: CASSVGLANYNEQFF.

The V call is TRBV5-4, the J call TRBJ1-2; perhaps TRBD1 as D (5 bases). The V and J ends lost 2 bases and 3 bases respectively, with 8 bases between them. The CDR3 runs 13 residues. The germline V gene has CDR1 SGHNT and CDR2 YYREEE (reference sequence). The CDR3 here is CASSLLGDYGYTF. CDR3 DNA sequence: TGTGCCAGCAGCTTATTAGGGGACTATGGCTACACCTTC.

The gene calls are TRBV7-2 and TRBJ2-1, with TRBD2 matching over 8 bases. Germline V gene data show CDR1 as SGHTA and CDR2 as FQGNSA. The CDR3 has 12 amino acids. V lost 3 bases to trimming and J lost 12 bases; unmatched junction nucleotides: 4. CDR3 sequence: CASSFLAGRQFF. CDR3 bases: TGTGCCAGCAGCTTTTTAGCGGGAAGGCAGTTCTTC.

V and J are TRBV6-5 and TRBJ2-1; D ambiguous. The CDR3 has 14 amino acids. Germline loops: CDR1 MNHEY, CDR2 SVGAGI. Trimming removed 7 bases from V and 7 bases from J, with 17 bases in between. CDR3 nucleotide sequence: TGTGCCAGCACCTCCTATCCCCTAGAGAATGAGCAGTTCTTC. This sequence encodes CASTSYPLENEQFF.

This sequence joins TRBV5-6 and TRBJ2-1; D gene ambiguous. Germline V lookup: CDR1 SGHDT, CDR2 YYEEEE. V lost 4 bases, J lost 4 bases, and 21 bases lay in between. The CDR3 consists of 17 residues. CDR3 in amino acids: CASSPLGRRTKYNEQFF. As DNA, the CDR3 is TGTGCCAGCAGCCCGCTCGGGCGGCGGACGAAGTACAATGAGCAGTTCTTC.

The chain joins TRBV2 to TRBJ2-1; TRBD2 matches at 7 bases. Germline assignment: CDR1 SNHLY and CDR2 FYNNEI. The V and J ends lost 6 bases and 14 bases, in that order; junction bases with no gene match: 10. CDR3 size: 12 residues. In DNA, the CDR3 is TGTGCCAGCAGACCCTTAGCGGGTACGAAGTTCTTC. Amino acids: CASRPLAGTKFF. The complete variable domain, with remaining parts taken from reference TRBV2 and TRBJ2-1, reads EPEVTQTPSHQVTQMGQEVILRCVPISNHLYFYWYRQILGQKVEFLVSFYNNEISEKSEIFDDQFSVERPDGSNFTLKIRSTKLEDSAMYFCASRPLAGTKFFGPGTRLTVL.

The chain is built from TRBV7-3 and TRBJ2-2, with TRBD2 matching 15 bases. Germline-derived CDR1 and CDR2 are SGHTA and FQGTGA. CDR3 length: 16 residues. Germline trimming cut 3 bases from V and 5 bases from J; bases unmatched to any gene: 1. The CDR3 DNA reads TGTGCCAGCAGCTTTGGGACTAGCGGGAGGACCGGGGAGCTGTTTTTT. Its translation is CASSFGTSGRTGELFF.

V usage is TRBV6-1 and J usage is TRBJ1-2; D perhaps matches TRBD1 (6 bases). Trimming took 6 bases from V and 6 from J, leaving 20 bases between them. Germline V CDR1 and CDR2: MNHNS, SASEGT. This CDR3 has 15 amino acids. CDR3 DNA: TGTGCCAGCAGCTATGCAGGGGCTTTTAAAGATGGCTACACCTTC. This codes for CASSYAGAFKDGYTF.

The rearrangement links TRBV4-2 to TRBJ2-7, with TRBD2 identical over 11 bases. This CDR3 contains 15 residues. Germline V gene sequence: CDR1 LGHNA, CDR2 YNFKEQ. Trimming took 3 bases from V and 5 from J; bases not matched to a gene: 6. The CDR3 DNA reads TGTGCCAGCAGCCACGCTCTAGCGGGAGGTAACGAGCAGTACTTC. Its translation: CASSHALAGGNEQYF.

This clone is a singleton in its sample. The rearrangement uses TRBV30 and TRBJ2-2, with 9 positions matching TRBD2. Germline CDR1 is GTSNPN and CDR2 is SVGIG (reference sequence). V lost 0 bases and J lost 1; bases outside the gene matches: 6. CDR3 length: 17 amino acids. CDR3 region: CAWSVRSGRENTGELFF. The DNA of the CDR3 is TGTGCCTGGAGTGTACGTAGCGGGAGAGAGAACACCGGGGAGCTGTTTTTT.

CDR3 DNA sequence: TGTGCCAGCAGCTTTCTAGGGCTCGGGGAGCAGTTCTTC. Amino acid sequence: CASSFLGLGEQFF. V and J are TRBV5-4 and TRBJ2-1; no clear D gene. This CDR3 spans 13 amino acids. CDR1 is SGHNT, CDR2 YYREEE, per germline (reference sequence). V lost 2 bases and J 10 bases, leaving 13 bases between the germline ends. Filled out from reference TRBV5-4 and TRBJ2-1, the complete variable domain reads ETGVTQSPTHLIKTRGQQVTLRCSSQSGHNTVSWYQQALGQGPQFIFQYYREEENGRGNFPPRFSGLQFPNYSSELNVNALELDDSALYLCASSFLGLGEQFFGPGTRLTVL.

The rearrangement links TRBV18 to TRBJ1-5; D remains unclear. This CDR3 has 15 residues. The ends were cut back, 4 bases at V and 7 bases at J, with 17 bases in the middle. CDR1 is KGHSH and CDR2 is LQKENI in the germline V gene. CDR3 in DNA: TGTGCCAGCTCACAGGATGGGTGGGGTAGGCAGCCCCAGCATTTT. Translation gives CASSQDGWGRQPQHF.

CDR3 loop: CASSSLAGGEFF. The DNA for the CDR3 is TGTGCCAGCAGTTCCCTAGCGGGAGGGGAATTCTTC. V usage is TRBV7-9 and J usage is TRBJ2-1, with 12 bases matching TRBD2. The germline CDR1 and CDR2 sequences are SEHNR and FQNEAQ (reference sequence). V shed 6 bases and J 16 bases; nucleotides not matched to a gene: 7. The CDR3 is made up of 12 amino acids.